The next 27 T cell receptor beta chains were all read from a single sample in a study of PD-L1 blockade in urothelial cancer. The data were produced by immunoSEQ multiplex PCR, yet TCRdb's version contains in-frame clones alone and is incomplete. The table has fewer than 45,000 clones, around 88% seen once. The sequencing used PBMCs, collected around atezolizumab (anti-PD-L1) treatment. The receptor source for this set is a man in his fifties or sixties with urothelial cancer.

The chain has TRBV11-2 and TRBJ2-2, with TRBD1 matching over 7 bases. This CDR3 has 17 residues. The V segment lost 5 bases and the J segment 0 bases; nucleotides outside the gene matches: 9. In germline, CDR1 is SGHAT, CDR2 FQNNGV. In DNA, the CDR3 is TGTGCCAGCAGCACAACCGGGACAGTAACGAACACCGGGGAGCTGTTTTTT. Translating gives CASSTTGTVTNTGELFF.

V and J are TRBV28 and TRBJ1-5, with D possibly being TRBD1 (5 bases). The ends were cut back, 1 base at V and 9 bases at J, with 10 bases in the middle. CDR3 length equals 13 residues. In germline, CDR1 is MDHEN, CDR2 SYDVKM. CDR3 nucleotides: TGTGCCAGCAGTTTATCGGGGGTCTTGCCCCAGCATTTT. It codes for CASSLSGVLPQHF.

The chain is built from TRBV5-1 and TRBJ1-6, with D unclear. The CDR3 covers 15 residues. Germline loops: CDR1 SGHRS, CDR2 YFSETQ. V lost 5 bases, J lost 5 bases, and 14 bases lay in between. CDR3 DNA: TGCGCCAGCAGTCTTGAATCAGCGGATAATTCACCCCTCCACTTT. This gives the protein CASSLESADNSPLHF.

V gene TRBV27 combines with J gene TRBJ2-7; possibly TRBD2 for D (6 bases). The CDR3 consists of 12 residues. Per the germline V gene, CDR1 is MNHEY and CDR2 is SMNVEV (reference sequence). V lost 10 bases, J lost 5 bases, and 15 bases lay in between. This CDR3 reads CATTGGKDEQYF. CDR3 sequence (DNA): TGTGCCACCACTGGGGGGAAGGACGAGCAGTACTTC.

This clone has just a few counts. CDR3 loop: CASSYPLRGYEQYF. CDR3 coding DNA: TGTGCCAGCAGTTACCCACTGCGGGGGTACGAGCAGTACTTC. V and J are TRBV6-6 and TRBJ2-7; TRBD2 aligns across 7 bases. The junction had 5 bases not matched to a gene; V was cut back by 2 bases and J by 4 bases. This CDR3 spans 14 amino acids. The germline CDR1 and CDR2 sequences are MNHNY and SVGAGI (reference sequence).

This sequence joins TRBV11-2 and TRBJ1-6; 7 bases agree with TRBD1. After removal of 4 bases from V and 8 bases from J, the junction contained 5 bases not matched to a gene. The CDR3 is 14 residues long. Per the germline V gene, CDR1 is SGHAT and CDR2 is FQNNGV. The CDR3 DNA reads TGTGCCAGCAGCTCGACAGGGACCTATTCACCCCTCCACTTT. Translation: CASSSTGTYSPLHF.

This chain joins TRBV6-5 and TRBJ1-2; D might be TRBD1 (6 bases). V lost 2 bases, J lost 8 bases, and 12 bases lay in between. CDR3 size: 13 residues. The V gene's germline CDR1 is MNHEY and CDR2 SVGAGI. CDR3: CASSYDGGRGYTF. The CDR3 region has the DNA TGTGCCAGCAGTTACGACGGGGGGCGAGGCTACACCTTC.

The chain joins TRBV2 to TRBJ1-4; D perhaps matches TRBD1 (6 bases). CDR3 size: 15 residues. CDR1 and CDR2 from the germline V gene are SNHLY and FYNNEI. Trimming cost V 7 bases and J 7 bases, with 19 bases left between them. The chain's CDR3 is CASIAKGTSGEKLFF. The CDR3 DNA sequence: TGTGCCAGCATCGCGAAGGGGACATCGGGTGAAAAACTGTTTTTT.

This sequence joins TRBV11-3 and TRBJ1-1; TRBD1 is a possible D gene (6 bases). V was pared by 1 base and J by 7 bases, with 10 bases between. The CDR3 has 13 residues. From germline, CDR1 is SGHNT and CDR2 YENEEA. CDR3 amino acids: CASSLGRTDEAFF. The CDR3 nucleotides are TGTGCCAGCAGCTTAGGTAGGACAGATGAAGCTTTCTTT.

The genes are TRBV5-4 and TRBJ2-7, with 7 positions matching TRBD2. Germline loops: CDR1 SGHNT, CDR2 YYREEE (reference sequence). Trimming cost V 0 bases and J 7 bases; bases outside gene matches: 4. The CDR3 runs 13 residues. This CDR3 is CASSLDRRGEQYF. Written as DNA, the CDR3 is TGTGCCAGCAGCTTGGACCGGCGGGGGGAGCAGTACTTC.

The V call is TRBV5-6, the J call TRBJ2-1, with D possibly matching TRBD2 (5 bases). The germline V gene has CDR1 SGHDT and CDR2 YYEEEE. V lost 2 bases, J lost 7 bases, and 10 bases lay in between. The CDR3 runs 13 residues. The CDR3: CASSFEGANEQFF. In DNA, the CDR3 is TGTGCCAGCAGCTTTGAGGGAGCGAATGAGCAGTTCTTC.

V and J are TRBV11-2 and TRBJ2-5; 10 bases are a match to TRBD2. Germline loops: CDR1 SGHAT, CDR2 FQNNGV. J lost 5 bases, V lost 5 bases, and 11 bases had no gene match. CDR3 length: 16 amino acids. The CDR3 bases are TGTGCCAGCAGCGCTCGGCTAGCGGGGGCCAGGGAGACCCAGTACTTC. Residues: CASSARLAGARETQYF.

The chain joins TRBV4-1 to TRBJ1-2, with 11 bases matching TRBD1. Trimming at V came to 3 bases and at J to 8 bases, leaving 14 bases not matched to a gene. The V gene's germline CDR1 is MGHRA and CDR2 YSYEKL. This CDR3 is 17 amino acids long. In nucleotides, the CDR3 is TGCGCCAGCAGCCAGGTTTCGGGACAGGGGGTAGGCGTCGGCTACACCTTC. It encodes CASSQVSGQGVGVGYTF.

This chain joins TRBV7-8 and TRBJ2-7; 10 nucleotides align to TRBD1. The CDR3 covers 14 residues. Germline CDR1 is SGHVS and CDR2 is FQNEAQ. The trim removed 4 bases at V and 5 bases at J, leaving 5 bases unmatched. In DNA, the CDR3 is TGTGCCAGCAGCTCAAAGACAGGGGGCAACGAGCAGTACTTC. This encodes CASSSKTGGNEQYF. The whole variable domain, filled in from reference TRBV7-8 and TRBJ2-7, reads GAGVSQSPRYKVAKRGQDVALRCDPISGHVSLFWYQQALGQGPEFLTYFQNEAQLDKSGLPSDRFFAERPEGSVSTLKIQRTQQEDSAVYLCASSSKTGGNEQYFGPGTRLTVT.

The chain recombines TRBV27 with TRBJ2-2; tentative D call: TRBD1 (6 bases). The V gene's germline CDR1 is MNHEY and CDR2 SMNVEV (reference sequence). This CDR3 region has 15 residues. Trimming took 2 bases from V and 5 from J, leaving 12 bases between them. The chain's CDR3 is CASSLEGEGTGELFF. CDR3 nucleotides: TGTGCCAGCAGTTTAGAGGGGGAAGGTACCGGGGAGCTGTTTTTT.

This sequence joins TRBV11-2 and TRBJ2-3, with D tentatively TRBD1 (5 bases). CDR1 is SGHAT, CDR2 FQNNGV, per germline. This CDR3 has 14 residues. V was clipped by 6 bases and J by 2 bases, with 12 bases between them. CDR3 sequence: CASSSGLLTDTQYF. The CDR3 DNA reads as TGTGCCAGCAGTTCAGGGCTGCTCACAGATACGCAGTATTTT.

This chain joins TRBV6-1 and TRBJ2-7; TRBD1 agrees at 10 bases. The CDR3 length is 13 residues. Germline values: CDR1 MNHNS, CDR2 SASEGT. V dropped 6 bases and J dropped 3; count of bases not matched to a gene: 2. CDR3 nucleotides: TGTGCCAGCAGGGGGACAGGGGTCTACGAGCAGTACTTC. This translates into CASRGTGVYEQYF.

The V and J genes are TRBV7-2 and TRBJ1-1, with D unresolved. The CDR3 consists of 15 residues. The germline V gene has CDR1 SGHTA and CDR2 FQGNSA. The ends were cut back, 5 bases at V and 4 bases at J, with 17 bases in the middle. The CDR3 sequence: CASSTQVVEGTEAFF. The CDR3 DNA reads TGTGCCAGCAGCACCCAAGTCGTGGAGGGCACTGAAGCTTTCTTT.

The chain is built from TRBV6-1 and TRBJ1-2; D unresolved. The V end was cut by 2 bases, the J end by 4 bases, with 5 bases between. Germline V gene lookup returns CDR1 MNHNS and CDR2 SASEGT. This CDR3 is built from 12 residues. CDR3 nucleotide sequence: TGTGCCAGCAGTGAACGGGTCTATGGCTACACCTTC. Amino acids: CASSERVYGYTF.

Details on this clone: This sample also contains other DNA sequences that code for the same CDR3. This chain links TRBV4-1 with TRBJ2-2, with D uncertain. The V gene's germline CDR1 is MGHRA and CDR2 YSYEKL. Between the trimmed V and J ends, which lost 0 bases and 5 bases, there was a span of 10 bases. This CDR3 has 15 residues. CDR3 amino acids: CASSQDRGETGELFF. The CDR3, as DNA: TGCGCCAGCAGCCAAGATCGAGGAGAGACCGGGGAGCTGTTTTTT.

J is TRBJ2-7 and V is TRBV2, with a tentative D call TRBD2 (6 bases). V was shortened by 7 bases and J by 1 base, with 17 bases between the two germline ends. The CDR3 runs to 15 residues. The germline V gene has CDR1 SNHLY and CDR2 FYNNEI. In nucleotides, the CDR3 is TGTGCCAGCAAGAGGAATAGCGGTATTTCCTACGAGCAGTACTTC. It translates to CASKRNSGISYEQYF.

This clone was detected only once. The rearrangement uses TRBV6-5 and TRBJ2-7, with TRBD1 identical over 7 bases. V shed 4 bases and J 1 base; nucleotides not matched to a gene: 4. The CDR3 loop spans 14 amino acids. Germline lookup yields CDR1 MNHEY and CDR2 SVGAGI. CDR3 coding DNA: TGTGCCAGCAGTTCCCGGGACAGATCCTACGAGCAGTACTTC. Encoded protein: CASSSRDRSYEQYF.

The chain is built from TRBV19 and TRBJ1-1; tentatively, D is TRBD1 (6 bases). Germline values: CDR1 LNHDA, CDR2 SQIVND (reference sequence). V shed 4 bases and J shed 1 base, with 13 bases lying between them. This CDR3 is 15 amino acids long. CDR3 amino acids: CASSTEPGQNTEAFF. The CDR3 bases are TGTGCCAGTAGTACCGAACCGGGACAGAACACTGAAGCTTTCTTT.

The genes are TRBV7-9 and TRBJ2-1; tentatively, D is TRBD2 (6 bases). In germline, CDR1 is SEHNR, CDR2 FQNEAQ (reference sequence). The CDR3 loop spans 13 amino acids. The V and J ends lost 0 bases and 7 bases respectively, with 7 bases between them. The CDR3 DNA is TGTGCCAGCAGCTTAGCGGGAGGAAATGAGCAGTTCTTC. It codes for CASSLAGGNEQFF.

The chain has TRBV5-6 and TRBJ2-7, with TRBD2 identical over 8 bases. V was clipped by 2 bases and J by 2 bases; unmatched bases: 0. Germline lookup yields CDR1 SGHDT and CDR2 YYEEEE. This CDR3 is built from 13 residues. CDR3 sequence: CASSFGRAYEQYF. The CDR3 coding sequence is TGTGCCAGCAGCTTCGGGAGGGCCTACGAGCAGTACTTC.

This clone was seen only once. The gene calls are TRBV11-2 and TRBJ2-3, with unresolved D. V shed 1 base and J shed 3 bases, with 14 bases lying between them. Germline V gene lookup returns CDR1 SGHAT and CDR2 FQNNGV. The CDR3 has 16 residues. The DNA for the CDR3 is TGTGCCAGCAGCTTAGTGGCGGCCCTGAGTACAGATACGCAGTATTTT. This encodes CASSLVAALSTDTQYF.

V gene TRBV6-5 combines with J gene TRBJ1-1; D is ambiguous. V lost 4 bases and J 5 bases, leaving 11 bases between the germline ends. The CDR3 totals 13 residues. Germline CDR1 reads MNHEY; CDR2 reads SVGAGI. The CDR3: CASSSLTRTEAFF. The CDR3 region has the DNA TGTGCCAGCAGTTCGTTGACACGGACTGAAGCTTTCTTT.